The 22 T cell receptor beta chains below come from one sample, sequenced in a study of CD4 T cells in relation to SARS-CoV-2 and coronaviruses. Clones were sequenced by immunoSEQ multiplex PCR, and TCRdb holds only the in-frame ones, with some missing. The data contain some 15,000 clones, more than 75% of them seen just once; the ten biggest clones take up around 15%. CD4+ T cells from unexposed donors were obtained before the COVID-19 pandemic (2011-2018). After about 10 days of culture, CD4+ T cells were isolated. For these TCRs, the target antigens are not known. Sequenced sample: CD4+ T cells from PBMCs, cultured in vitro. The source of these receptors is a human donor in good health.

The rearrangement joins TRBV11-2 to TRBJ2-7; weak D call: TRBD1 (5 bases). The germline gives CDR1 SGHAT, CDR2 FQNNGV. The CDR3 runs to 13 residues. Trimming removed 5 bases from V and 4 bases from J, with 12 bases in between. The CDR3 nucleotides read TGTGCCAGCAGCGCCGCGTCAGGGTACGAGCAGTACTTC. As protein: CASSAASGYEQYF.

The chain links TRBV19 to TRBJ2-7, with 8 positions matching TRBD2. The CDR3 runs to 16 residues. The V gene's germline CDR1 is LNHDA and CDR2 SQIVND (reference sequence). J gave up 0 bases and V 3 bases, and 7 bases lay outside the gene matches. CDR3 protein: CASSMSRAGDSYEQYF. The CDR3 coding sequence is TGTGCCAGTAGTATGAGCCGAGCGGGGGACTCCTACGAGCAGTACTTC. The variable domain in full, completed from reference TRBV19 and TRBJ2-7, reads DGGITQSPKYLFRKEGQNVTLSCEQNLNHDAMYWYRQDPGQGLRLIYYSQIVNDFQKGDIAEGYSVSREKKESFPLTVTSAQKNPTAFYLCASSMSRAGDSYEQYFGPGTRLTVT.

The rearrangement uses TRBV19 and TRBJ2-4, with a weak D call TRBD2 (6 bases). The CDR3 contains 16 residues. Germline V gene lookup returns CDR1 LNHDA and CDR2 SQIVND (reference sequence). The germline V and J ends were trimmed by 3 bases and 3 bases, with 15 bases remaining between them. The CDR3 spells CASSILPGGNKNIQYF. CDR3 DNA: TGTGCCAGTAGTATCCTCCCGGGCGGGAACAAAAACATTCAGTACTTC.

This chain joins TRBV5-1 and TRBJ2-7; D might be TRBD2 (5 bases). This CDR3 region has 15 residues. The germline V gene has CDR1 SGHRS and CDR2 YFSETQ. Trimming cost V 4 bases and J 1 base, with 15 bases left between them. The CDR3, as DNA: TGCGCCAGCAGCACCGGCGGGCAGCTTTCCTACGAGCAGTACTTC. Protein sequence: CASSTGGQLSYEQYF.

The chain combines TRBV7-9 with TRBJ2-7, with D tentatively TRBD1 (6 bases). This CDR3 has 17 amino acids. V was pared by 0 bases and J by 2 bases, with 17 bases between. Germline V CDR1 and CDR2: SEHNR, FQNEAQ (reference sequence). The CDR3: CASSLALPGTPAYEQYF. The CDR3 DNA is TGTGCCAGCAGCTTAGCGCTCCCTGGGACACCCGCCTACGAGCAGTACTTC.

This clone was picked up a small number of times. The chain's CDR3 is CASSEASGSIGALQFF. DNA of the CDR3: TGTGCCAGCAGTGAGGCTAGCGGGAGTATTGGCGCCTTGCAGTTCTTC. The rearrangement links TRBV2 to TRBJ2-1; TRBD2 matches 10 bases. Germline CDR1 reads SNHLY; CDR2 reads FYNNEI. CDR3 length: 16 amino acids. V trimming: 3 bases; J trimming: 12 bases; junction bases outside the gene matches: 14.

This chain links TRBV7-9 with TRBJ1-4; D possibly corresponds to TRBD1 (6 bases). V shed 8 bases and J shed 8 bases, with 15 bases lying between them. Germline values: CDR1 SEHNR, CDR2 FQNEAQ (reference sequence). This CDR3 has 13 amino acids. For the CDR3, the DNA is TGTGCCAGCCGAAGGGGGATGGGGGAAAAACTGTTTTTT. This sequence encodes CASRRGMGEKLFF.

The chain recombines TRBV5-1 with TRBJ2-3; TRBD1 is a possible D gene (6 bases). CDR1 is SGHRS, CDR2 YFSETQ, per germline. This CDR3 has 14 amino acids. V shed 10 bases and J shed 1 base, with 16 bases lying between them. The CDR3 DNA sequence: TGCGCCGGAAAACAGGGTCTGGGCACAGATACGCAGTATTTT. Translating gives CAGKQGLGTDTQYF.

The gene calls are TRBV29-1 and TRBJ2-7, with D maybe TRBD1 (7 bases). Germline assignment: CDR1 SQVTM and CDR2 ANQGSEA. V shed 7 bases and J shed 6 bases, with 22 bases lying between them. The CDR3 runs to 14 residues. The CDR3 loop is CSAPSGTAGGEQYF. The CDR3 bases are TGCAGCGCCCCGTCCGGGACAGCCGGGGGCGAGCAGTACTTC.

The chain carries TRBV28 and TRBJ2-6; the D is unclear. Trimming shortened V by 5 bases and J by 0 bases, and 8 bases separated the two germline ends. Germline V gene lookup returns CDR1 MDHEN and CDR2 SYDVKM. This CDR3 is built from 15 residues. The CDR3: CASSKSLSGANVLTF. The CDR3 coding sequence is TGTGCCAGCAGTAAGTCCCTCTCTGGGGCCAACGTCCTGACTTTC.

The chain couples TRBV30 to TRBJ2-1, with D possibly matching TRBD2 (6 bases). Between the trimmed V and J ends, which lost 3 bases and 0 bases, there was a span of 15 bases. Germline V gene data show CDR1 as GTSNPN and CDR2 as SVGIG (reference sequence). The CDR3 contains 16 residues. Here the CDR3 DNA reads TGTGCCTGGAGACCCATAGCGGTACTCTCCTACAATGAGCAGTTCTTC. Its protein is CAWRPIAVLSYNEQFF.

CDR3 sequence: CASSPRAGGQETQYF. The CDR3 DNA is TGTGCCAGCTCACCACGGGCCGGAGGCCAAGAGACCCAGTACTTC. The chain links TRBV18 to TRBJ2-5; possibly TRBD2 for D (5 bases). Trimming stripped 1 base from V and 1 base from J, with 10 bases between. This CDR3 region has 15 residues. Germline CDR1 and CDR2: KGHSH and LQKENI. Drawing the rest from reference TRBV18 and TRBJ2-5, the complete variable domain is NAGVMQNPRHLVRRRGQEARLRCSPMKGHSHVYWYRQLPEEGLKFMVYLQKENIIDESGMPKERFSAEFPKEGPSILRIQQVVRGDSAAYFCASSPRAGGQETQYFGPGTRLLVL.

The J gene is TRBJ2-3, the V gene TRBV6-5; D not resolved. CDR1 is MNHEY, CDR2 SVGAGI, per germline. Trimming removed 6 bases from V and 6 bases from J, with 13 bases in between. The CDR3 consists of 13 residues. For the CDR3, the DNA is TGTGCCAGCAGACCCCTGGGTAGGGATACGCAGTATTTT. This sequence encodes CASRPLGRDTQYF.

This clone has only one observation. This chain joins TRBV6-5 and TRBJ2-7; D not certain. CDR3 size: 15 residues. V was trimmed by 5 bases and J by 7 bases, leaving 21 bases between them. Looked up from germline, CDR1 is MNHEY and CDR2 is SVGAGI. CDR3 loop: CASSRSGGRLEEQYF. CDR3 nucleotide sequence: TGTGCCAGCAGTCGAAGTGGTGGAAGGTTGGAGGAGCAGTACTTC.

The chain links TRBV4-2 to TRBJ2-7; D not certain. CDR3 length: 13 amino acids. Per the germline V gene, CDR1 is LGHNA and CDR2 is YNFKEQ. Trimming shortened V by 0 bases and J by 6 bases, and 9 bases separated the two germline ends. The CDR3 DNA is TGTGCCAGCAGCCAAGATGCAAGGCGCGAGCAGTACTTC. This encodes CASSQDARREQYF.

The rearrangement uses TRBV4-1 and TRBJ2-1, with 8 bases identical to TRBD2. Trimming cost V 2 bases and J 2 bases; bases outside gene matches: 8. Per germline, CDR1 MGHRA and CDR2 YSYEKL. CDR3 length: 17 amino acids. DNA for the CDR3: TGCGCCAGCAGCCAACTCGGGAGGGGGAGGACCTACAATGAGCAGTTCTTC. Translated: CASSQLGRGRTYNEQFF.

V usage is TRBV13 and J usage is TRBJ1-4; 10 bases are a match to TRBD1. V dropped 5 bases and J dropped 8; count of bases not matched to a gene: 11. This CDR3 has 16 residues. Germline-derived CDR1 and CDR2 are PRHDT and FYEKMQ (reference sequence). In DNA form, the CDR3 reads TGTGCCAGCAGCAAAACCGGGACAGGGGTAGGAGAAAAACTGTTTTTT. Translation: CASSKTGTGVGEKLFF.

This clone was seen a single time. CDR3 region: CASSTAGGSRYEQYF. The CDR3 bases are TGTGCCAGCAGCACCGCCGGGGGCTCTCGGTACGAGCAGTACTTC. The chain carries TRBV28 and TRBJ2-7; D may be TRBD1 or TRBD2 (6 bases each). Per the germline V gene, CDR1 is MDHEN and CDR2 is SYDVKM. The CDR3 contains 15 residues. Trimming removed 6 bases at V and 4 bases at J, with 19 bases between. Looking up the rest from reference TRBV28 and TRBJ2-7 gives the full variable domain: DVKVTQSSRYLVKRTGEKVFLECVQDMDHENMFWYRQDPGLGLRLIYFSYDVKMKEKGDIPEGYSVSREKKERFSLILESASTNQTSMYLCASSTAGGSRYEQYFGPGTRLTVT.

The V and J genes are TRBV5-1 and TRBJ2-3, with TRBD1 matching over 7 bases. Germline assignment: CDR1 SGHRS and CDR2 YFSETQ. The CDR3 consists of 16 residues. J gave up 6 bases and V 4 bases, and 14 bases lay outside the gene matches. In nucleotides, the CDR3 is TGCGCCAGCAGCCCGCGGACAGGTGGAGTTAGGGATACGCAGTATTTT. Its translation is CASSPRTGGVRDTQYF.

This clone was seen only once. The J gene is TRBJ2-7, the V gene TRBV6-5; the match to TRBD1 covers 11 bases. Germline V gives CDR1 MNHEY, CDR2 SVGAGI. The CDR3 is 16 amino acids. The J segment lost 3 bases and the V segment lost 2 bases, leaving 6 bases of the junction unmatched. Here the CDR3 reads CASSYTDRGPVYEQYF. CDR3 nucleotides: TGTGCCAGCAGTTACACGGACAGGGGGCCTGTCTACGAGCAGTACTTC.

This chain uses TRBV18 with TRBJ1-3; D unresolved. The CDR3 length is 18 residues. With 0 bases removed from V and 0 bases from J, the gap between germline ends came to 15 bases. Germline V gene lookup returns CDR1 KGHSH and CDR2 LQKENI. The CDR3 loop reads CASSPPFSQPRSGNTIYF. CDR3 in DNA: TGTGCCAGCTCACCACCTTTCTCCCAGCCCCGCTCTGGAAACACCATATATTTT.

This clone was seen a handful of times. The J gene is TRBJ1-1, the V gene TRBV6-2 or TRBV6-3; TRBD1 is a possible D gene (5 bases). The CDR3 runs to 13 residues. The germline V gene has CDR1 MNHEY and CDR2 SVGEGT. V gave up 5 bases and J gave up 2 bases, with 9 bases separating them. CDR3 sequence: CASSPQVNTEAFF. Written as DNA, the CDR3 is TGTGCCAGCAGTCCACAGGTTAACACTGAAGCTTTCTTT.